The 2 T cell receptor beta chains given below trace back to one sample, sequenced in a study of blood T cell repertoires in COVID-19. Assay used: immunoSEQ multiplex PCR; TCRdb lists only in-frame clones, some missing. The table shows roughly 100,000 clones, with approximately 82% occurring only once. Sequencing was performed on peripheral blood. Receptor source: a woman aged 80 or over with acute or convalescent COVID-19.

This clone was observed a handful of times. The chain joins TRBV7-8 to TRBJ1-6, with a weak D call TRBD1 (5 bases). Germline CDR1 SGHVS, CDR2 FQNEAQ. V lost 5 bases, J lost 0 bases, and 14 bases lay in between. This CDR3 region has 17 residues. The DNA for the CDR3 is TGTGCCAGCAGCCTAGGGGCAGTTATCTCCTATAATTCACCCCTCCACTTT. Translation: CASSLGAVISYNSPLHF.

The chain couples TRBV29-1 to TRBJ2-7; 10 bases are shared with TRBD1. Per the germline V gene, CDR1 is SQVTM and CDR2 is ANQGSEA. This CDR3 comprises 13 residues. Trimming took 7 bases from V and 4 from J; bases not matched to a gene: 7. The CDR3 protein is CSGGRDRGYEQYV. CDR3 nucleotides: TGCAGCGGGGGTAGGGACAGGGGTTACGAGCAGTACGTC.